Below, 14 T cell receptor beta chains from the same sample are listed, as sequenced in a study of blood T cell repertoires in COVID-19. Data came from immunoSEQ multiplex PCR; TCRdb stores just in-frame clones and leaves some out. The sample includes roughly 200,000 clones, roughly 84% seen only once; the top ten take 3% to 3.5%. Sequencing input: PBMCs or T cells enriched from blood (not recorded which). All receptors come from a woman in her 30s who had been exposed to COVID-19.

V is TRBV12-3 or TRBV12-4 and J is TRBJ2-7; 7 bases line up with TRBD1. The CDR3 is 12 residues long. V dropped 6 bases and J dropped 4; count of bases not matched to a gene: 3. DNA for the CDR3: TGTGCCAGCAGATTACAGGGGTACGAGCAGTACTTC. Translated: CASRLQGYEQYF.

This clone is a singleton in its sample. The chain carries TRBV3-1 (or the pseudogene TRBV3-2) and TRBJ2-7; TRBD2 agrees at 13 bases. V was clipped by 1 base and J by 1 base; unmatched bases: 4. Looked up from germline, CDR1 is LGHDT and CDR2 is YNNKEL (reference sequence). The CDR3 covers 17 residues. The CDR3 DNA reads as TGTGCCAGCAGCCAAGGACTAGCGGGGGGTCGGTCCTACGAGCAGTACTTC. Its protein is CASSQGLAGGRSYEQYF.

The chain combines TRBV10-1 with TRBJ2-3; D is possibly TRBD1 (6 bases). Germline assignment: CDR1 WNHNN and CDR2 SYGVQD (reference sequence). Trimming stripped 3 bases from V and 4 bases from J, with 11 bases between. The CDR3 extends over 14 amino acids. CDR3 DNA: TGCGCCAGCAGTGACTTGACAGGCTCAGATACGCAGTATTTT. Protein sequence: CASSDLTGSDTQYF.

This clone has just one count. The chain has TRBV29-1 and TRBJ1-1; D not resolved. The CDR3 totals 14 residues. Trimming took off 4 bases at V and 5 bases at J, with 17 bases between the two ends. CDR1 and CDR2 from the germline V gene are SQVTM and ANQGSEA. The DNA of the CDR3 is TGCAGCGTTGGACACGGGGATAGATCTACTGAAGCTTTCTTT. Translating gives CSVGHGDRSTEAFF. The variable domain in full, completed from reference TRBV29-1 and TRBJ1-1, reads SAVISQKPSRDICQRGTSLTIQCQVDSQVTMMFWYRQQPGQSLTLIATANQGSEATYESGFVIDKFPISRPNLTFSTLTVSNMSPEDSSIYLCSVGHGDRSTEAFFGQGTRLTVV.

The chain is built from TRBV9 and TRBJ1-5, with D hard to call. In germline, CDR1 is SGDLS, CDR2 YYNGEE. This CDR3 is built from 15 residues. V was cut by 2 bases and J by 0 bases, with 9 bases left in between. The CDR3 DNA reads as TGTGCCAGCAGCGTTGGAGTAGCTAGCAATCAGCCCCAGCATTTT. This encodes CASSVGVASNQPQHF.

The chain has TRBV13 and TRBJ2-5, with D tentatively TRBD2 (7 bases). The CDR3 consists of 14 residues. The V gene lost 7 bases and the J gene lost 0 bases, with 12 bases spanning the gap. Germline lookup yields CDR1 PRHDT and CDR2 FYEKMQ (reference sequence). The CDR3 sequence is CASTEGGNQETQYF. CDR3 nucleotides: TGTGCCAGCACTGAGGGGGGGAACCAAGAGACCCAGTACTTC. Variable domain in full (rest from reference TRBV13 and TRBJ2-5): AAGVIQSPRHLIKEKRETATLKCYPIPRHDTVYWYQQGPGQDPQFLISFYEKMQSDKGSIPDRFSAQQFSDYHSELNMSSLELGDSALYFCASTEGGNQETQYFGPGTRLLVL.

This clone has only one observation. V usage is TRBV19 and J usage is TRBJ1-6; D gene unclear. V dropped 7 bases and J dropped 1 base, with 8 bases sitting between them. This CDR3 has 14 residues. Germline CDR1 reads LNHDA; CDR2 reads SQIVND (reference sequence). CDR3 amino acids: CASTGLSYNSPLHF. In DNA, the CDR3 is TGTGCCAGTACAGGTCTGTCCTATAATTCACCCCTCCACTTT.

This CDR3 is CASSLGGTGFYNEQFF. The CDR3 DNA reads as TGTGCCAGCAGCTTAGGGGGGACAGGGTTTTACAATGAGCAGTTCTTC. The chain links TRBV7-9 to TRBJ2-1; TRBD1 matches 9 bases. Trimming took 1 base from V and 4 from J; bases not matched to a gene: 5. Germline V gives CDR1 SEHNR, CDR2 FQNEAQ (reference sequence). The CDR3 runs 16 residues.

This chain uses TRBV10-3 with TRBJ2-7; D perhaps matches TRBD2 (5 bases). This CDR3 has 14 residues. In germline, CDR1 is ENHRY, CDR2 SYGVKD. V shed 5 bases and J shed 0 bases, with 11 bases lying between them. The CDR3 DNA sequence: TGTGCCATCAGTCCTGCCGGGAACTCCTACGAGCAGTACTTC. Translation: CAISPAGNSYEQYF.

The chain recombines TRBV9 with TRBJ1-6, with TRBD1 matching over 10 bases. Germline CDR1 reads SGDLS; CDR2 reads YYNGEE. Trimming cost V 3 bases and J 9 bases; bases outside gene matches: 6. The CDR3 has 15 amino acids. DNA for the CDR3: TGTGCCAGCAGCGGAACGGGACAGGGGATTTCACCCCTCCACTTT. It yields the protein CASSGTGQGISPLHF.

V and J are TRBV6-5 and TRBJ2-5; 8 bases are a match to TRBD1. Trimming took 5 bases from V and 5 from J; bases not matched to a gene: 10. This CDR3 spans 15 amino acids. Germline V gene lookup returns CDR1 MNHEY and CDR2 SVGAGI. The CDR3 sequence: CASSPTTGVVETQYF. DNA for the CDR3: TGTGCCAGCAGTCCGACGACAGGGGTGGTGGAGACCCAGTACTTC.

Concerning this clone itself: Germline and junction disagree at one end, which may indicate a read error. The chain is built from TRBV19 and TRBJ1-2, with 11 bases that match TRBD1. In germline, CDR1 is LNHDA, CDR2 SQIVND (reference sequence). This CDR3 is 15 amino acids long. DNA of the CDR3: TGTGCCAGTAGTGTACCCGGACAGGGGGCTCTATCGTTTGGCTTC. It codes for CASSVPGQGALSFGF.

This chain uses TRBV10-3 with TRBJ2-1; 8 bases agree with TRBD2. The CDR3 sequence is 17 residues long. Germline values: CDR1 ENHRY, CDR2 SYGVKD. The V segment lost 7 bases and the J segment 0 bases; nucleotides outside the gene matches: 11. CDR3: CAITERGGPSSYNEQFF. The CDR3 coding sequence is TGTGCCATCACCGAACGCGGGGGGCCGAGCTCCTACAATGAGCAGTTCTTC.

CDR3 sequence (DNA): TGTGCCAGCAGCCTGGACAGGAACACTGAAGCTTTCTTT. It encodes CASSLDRNTEAFF. The chain uses TRBV2 and TRBJ1-1, with TRBD1 as a possible D gene (6 bases). CDR1 and CDR2 (germline): SNHLY, FYNNEI. Trimming took 6 bases from V and 1 from J, leaving 9 bases between them. This CDR3 comprises 13 residues. The full variable domain, rest sourced from reference TRBV2 and TRBJ1-1, is EPEVTQTPSHQVTQMGQEVILRCVPISNHLYFYWYRQILGQKVEFLVSFYNNEISEKSEIFDDQFSVERPDGSNFTLKIRSTKLEDSAMYFCASSLDRNTEAFFGQGTRLTVV.